This TCR beta chain came from a study of molecular identifiers for immune sequencing clone quantification. Study-level results: Spiked Jurkat TCR RNA equal to one cell could reportedly be picked out among one million naive cells. Over 98% of effector molecules, yet under 1% of naive-cell molecules, were held by clones above 20 RNA copies.

Making the bulk TCR libraries relied on previously described methods and listed TCR primers. TCRdb analysed the PCR reads with MiXCR anew, one entry per CDR3 protein. The sample lists approximately 680,000 distinct CDR3 sequences, 25% occurring once. The germline CDR1 and CDR2 sequences are DFQATT and SNEGSKA (reference sequence). The CDR3 runs to 13 residues. The junction had 7 bases not matched to a gene; V was cut back by 3 bases and J by 5 bases. Sorting isolated naive CD8 T cells as CD8+CD4-CCR7+CD45RA+ events. This clonotype showed up just a few times. Its specificity is unknown. This receptor was identified in a human donor in good health. Some libraries in this study had Jurkat cell RNA spiked in. This sequence joins TRBV20-1 and TRBJ2-7; 7 nucleotides match TRBD2. Sequenced sample: naive CD8+ T cells from blood, with Jurkat cell RNA spiked in. Documented subset: FACS-sorted CD8+CD4-CCR7+CD45RA+ naive T cells. As DNA, the CDR3 is TGCAGTGCTAGGGGCCTAGCGGAGAACGAGCAGTACTTC. Translated, it gives CSARGLAENEQYF.